The 14 T cell receptor beta chains presented below share a single source sample, sequenced in a study of somatic mutations in cytotoxic T cells in rheumatoid arthritis. The protocol was immunoSEQ multiplex PCR, while the TCRdb copy is restricted to in-frame clones and leaves out a portion. The sample lists roughly 15,000 clones; roughly four fifths were seen once. The source material was CD8+ T cells sorted from blood. Source of these receptors: an adult with rheumatoid arthritis.

This clone was detected only once. The chain couples TRBV5-1 to TRBJ1-1; no clear D gene. The length of the CDR3 is 14 residues. CDR1 and CDR2 from the germline V gene are SGHRS and YFSETQ. With 0 bases removed from V and 2 bases from J, the gap between germline ends came to 8 bases. For the CDR3, the DNA is TGCGCCAGCAGCTTGGCAAGTGGAAACACTGAAGCTTTCTTT. This codes for CASSLASGNTEAFF.

V and J are TRBV7-6 and TRBJ1-1; D might be TRBD1 (6 bases). V shed 1 base and J shed 6 bases, with 15 bases lying between them. The CDR3 is 15 amino acids. Germline values: CDR1 SGHVS, CDR2 FNYEAQ. The CDR3 DNA reads as TGTGCCAGCAGCTTAGGTGCTCGGGGGGGCTCTGAAGCTTTCTTT. Its protein is CASSLGARGGSEAFF. Full variable domain (rest looked up from reference TRBV7-6 and TRBJ1-1): GAGVSQSPRYKVTKRGQDVALRCDPISGHVSLYWYRQALGQGPEFLTYFNYEAQQDKSGLPNDRFSAERPEGSISTLTIQRTEQRDSAMYRCASSLGARGGSEAFFGQGTRLTVV.

A single count supports this clone. The V call is TRBV29-1, the J call TRBJ1-2; D is undetermined. The CDR3 is 12 residues long. V was pared by 6 bases and J by 5 bases, with 13 bases between. CDR1 is SQVTM, CDR2 ANQGSEA, per germline. The CDR3 DNA reads TGCAGCGTGGATCATACGGGATATGGCTACACCTTC. Residues: CSVDHTGYGYTF.

This sequence joins TRBV6-1 and TRBJ2-5; D is possibly TRBD2 (5 bases). The CDR3 has 14 amino acids. Germline CDR1 reads MNHNS; CDR2 reads SASEGT. The ends were cut back, 2 bases at V and 5 bases at J, with 12 bases in the middle. The CDR3 loop is CASSEPGSGETQYF. CDR3 coding DNA: TGTGCCAGCAGTGAACCCGGGTCGGGGGAGACCCAGTACTTC.

The CDR3 DNA reads TGCAGTGCTGCTTCGGATACGCAGTATTTT. It translates to CSAASDTQYF. V usage is TRBV20-1 and J usage is TRBJ2-3, with D uncertain. V lost 5 bases and J lost 6, with 6 bases in between. Germline V gene lookup returns CDR1 DFQATT and CDR2 SNEGSKA (reference sequence). This CDR3 has 10 residues.

The chain links TRBV6-5 to TRBJ1-2; D not resolved. The V gene's germline CDR1 is MNHEY and CDR2 SVGAGI. The CDR3 extends over 14 amino acids. The V gene lost 6 bases and the J gene lost 8 bases, with 19 bases spanning the gap. The CDR3 DNA reads TGTGCCAGCAGCGCAGAAGGGTTGTCTCGGGGCTACACCTTC. This encodes CASSAEGLSRGYTF.

This clone has only a few counts. This sequence joins TRBV11-2 and TRBJ2-1; 10 positions agree with TRBD2. Losses at the gene ends were 0 bases for V and 0 bases for J; bases not matched to a gene: 5. Looked up from germline, CDR1 is SGHAT and CDR2 is FQNNGV. This CDR3 comprises 18 residues. The CDR3 loop is CASSLDSTSGYSYNEQFF. The CDR3 DNA reads TGTGCCAGCAGCTTAGATTCGACTAGCGGGTACTCCTACAATGAGCAGTTCTTC.

This clone was seen a single time. This chain links TRBV5-6 with TRBJ2-7, with D maybe TRBD2 (6 bases). V dropped 2 bases and J dropped 0 bases, with 15 bases sitting between them. Germline V gene lookup returns CDR1 SGHDT and CDR2 YYEEEE. The CDR3 is 16 amino acids. The CDR3 loop is CASSLIWRGGSYEQYF. For the CDR3, the DNA is TGTGCCAGCAGCTTAATATGGCGGGGCGGCTCCTACGAGCAGTACTTC. Based on the CDR3 plus reference TRBV5-6 and TRBJ2-7, the full variable domain is DAGVTQSPTHLIKTRGQQVTLRCSPKSGHDTVSWYQQALGQGPQFIFQYYEEEERQRGNFPDRFSGHQFPNYSSELNVNALLLGDSALYLCASSLIWRGGSYEQYFGPGTRLTVT.

J is TRBJ2-2 and V is TRBV28, with unresolved D. Trimming took off 5 bases at V and 2 bases at J, with 6 bases between the two ends. CDR1 is MDHEN, CDR2 SYDVKM, per germline. The CDR3 runs 13 residues. Here the CDR3 DNA reads TGTGCCAGCAGTCCATCTAACACCGGGGAGCTGTTTTTT. This sequence encodes CASSPSNTGELFF.

CDR3 protein: CASSPSRGWGETQYF. DNA for the CDR3: TGTGCCAGCTCACCTTCGCGGGGATGGGGAGAGACCCAGTACTTC. The chain uses TRBV18 and TRBJ2-5, with a possible D match to TRBD2 (6 bases). V gave up 3 bases and J gave up 4 bases, with 15 bases separating them. This CDR3 is built from 15 residues. CDR1 is KGHSH, CDR2 LQKENI, per germline.

The CDR3 sequence: CASSPLSWGPGETQYF. The CDR3 DNA sequence: TGTGCCAGCAGCCCCCTTTCTTGGGGGCCGGGAGAGACCCAGTACTTC. The chain links TRBV7-8 to TRBJ2-5; tentatively, D is TRBD1 (6 bases). CDR3 length: 16 residues. V lost 5 bases, J lost 4 bases, and 20 bases lay in between. CDR1 is SGHVS, CDR2 FQNEAQ, per germline.

V is TRBV10-2 and J is TRBJ1-6; D not resolved. The V and J ends lost 6 bases and 6 bases respectively, with 9 bases between them. CDR1 and CDR2 (germline): WSHSY, SAAADI. This CDR3 is built from 13 residues. CDR3 sequence (DNA): TGCGCCAGCAGGGGTTCGTCTAATTCACCCCTCCACTTT. The encoded protein is CASRGSSNSPLHF.

The chain links TRBV30 to TRBJ2-7, with D perhaps matching TRBD2 (5 bases). The CDR3 spans 12 residues. Germline loops: CDR1 GTSNPN, CDR2 SVGIG (reference sequence). The ends were cut back, 0 bases at V and 4 bases at J, with 7 bases in the middle. The CDR3 loop is CAWSVRGYEQYF. Here the CDR3 DNA reads TGTGCCTGGAGTGTACGCGGGTACGAGCAGTACTTC. The full variable domain, in which reference TRBV30 and TRBJ2-7 provide the parts outside the CDR3, is SQTIHQWPATLVQPVGSPLSLECTVEGTSNPNLYWYRQAAGRGLQLLFYSVGIGQISSEVPQNLSASRPQDRQFILSSKKLLLSDSGFYLCAWSVRGYEQYFGPGTRLTVT.

This clone has a handful of counts. This sequence joins TRBV7-9 and TRBJ1-2; a weak D match, TRBD1 (6 bases). Germline CDR1 SEHNR, CDR2 FQNEAQ (reference sequence). The CDR3 sequence is 12 residues long. Trimming removed 1 base from V and 7 bases from J, with 7 bases in between. CDR3 residues: CASSLGQAGYTF. The CDR3 DNA sequence: TGTGCCAGCAGCTTAGGACAGGCTGGCTACACCTTC.